What follows are 23 T cell receptor beta chains derived from one specimen sequenced in a study of identical twins. TCRdb re-derived calls from the 5' RACE reads in MiXCR, one entry per CDR3 protein. The table includes 430,000 or so distinct CDR3 sequences, approximately 24% detected once. This same sample was also taken into another study, of T cells expressing NK-cell markers.

Sequencing input: CD4+ T cells sorted from blood. Source of these receptors: a woman under 30 in good health.

V and J are TRBV20-1 and TRBJ1-1; TRBD1 is a possible D gene (5 bases). V shed 1 base and J shed 7 bases, with 10 bases lying between them. The CDR3 totals 12 residues. Germline CDR1 and CDR2: DFQATT and SNEGSKA (reference sequence). Here the CDR3 reads CSARVGALEAFF. Here the CDR3 DNA reads TGCAGTGCTAGAGTCGGGGCCCTTGAAGCTTTCTTT.

This clonotype was seen only a few times. One junction end disagrees with the germline gene, perhaps due to a read error. The V gene is TRBV5-1, the J gene TRBJ2-3; 8 bases align to TRBD2. Looked up from germline, CDR1 is SGHRS and CDR2 is YFSETQ. This CDR3 has 15 amino acids. The CDR3 spells CASRLAAGARDTQYF. The CDR3 DNA reads as TGCGCCAGCAGATTGGCAGCGGGAGCGCGGGATACGCAGTATTTT.

This clonotype was counted between two and nine times. V and J are TRBV5-1 and TRBJ1-1; D gene unclear. Germline CDR1 SGHRS, CDR2 YFSETQ. The CDR3 loop spans 13 amino acids. The V end was cut by 5 bases, the J end by 8 bases, with 16 bases between. CDR3 sequence: CASRPQISVEAFF. The CDR3 DNA is TGCGCCAGCAGACCTCAGATCTCAGTAGAAGCTTTCTTT.

This clonotype showed up many times. This chain links TRBV6-1 with TRBJ2-7; 10 positions agree with TRBD1. V was clipped by 6 bases and J by 0 bases; unmatched bases: 5. CDR1 and CDR2 from the germline V gene are MNHNS and SASEGT. This CDR3 region has 15 residues. The CDR3 DNA reads TGTGCCAGCAGCGGTGGACAGGGGGTCTCCTACGAGCAGTACTTC. This translates into CASSGGQGVSYEQYF.

The V and J genes are TRBV20-1 and TRBJ1-2, with 7 positions matching TRBD1. Germline trimming cut 7 bases from V and 1 base from J; bases unmatched to any gene: 6. This CDR3 has 13 residues. Germline V gene lookup returns CDR1 DFQATT and CDR2 SNEGSKA (reference sequence). The DNA of the CDR3 is TGCAGTGTTGTACAGGGGATTAACTATGGCTACACCTTC. Its protein product is CSVVQGINYGYTF.

This chain's CDR3 is CAIRMDSLNTEAFF. CDR3 nucleotides: TGTGCCATCAGGATGGACAGTTTGAACACTGAAGCTTTCTTT. The chain is built from TRBV10-3 and TRBJ1-1; D may be TRBD1 (6 bases). V gave up 6 bases and J gave up 0 bases, with 11 bases separating them. Germline lookup yields CDR1 ENHRY and CDR2 SYGVKD. The CDR3 contains 14 residues.

The chain employs TRBV4-3 and TRBJ2-6; D might be TRBD1 (6 bases). This CDR3 contains 17 residues. The V and J ends lost 2 bases and 0 bases respectively, with 11 bases between them. Germline values: CDR1 LGHNA, CDR2 YSLEER. The CDR3 protein is CASSQYRVLSGANVLTF. The CDR3 DNA is TGCGCCAGCAGCCAATACAGGGTACTCTCTGGGGCCAACGTCCTGACTTTC.

The table lists this clonotype with a few counts. The rearrangement joins TRBV27 to TRBJ2-5, with D uncertain. Looked up from germline, CDR1 is MNHEY and CDR2 is SMNVEV (reference sequence). CDR3 length equals 15 residues. V dropped 6 bases and J dropped 4 bases, with 18 bases sitting between them. Written as DNA, the CDR3 is TGTGCCAGCAGCTACGGTTTAGGTGTGGGAGAGACCCAGTACTTC. Protein: CASSYGLGVGETQYF.

This clonotype was recorded a few times. The rearrangement uses TRBV28 and TRBJ1-5; weak D call: TRBD1 (5 bases). The CDR3 totals 16 residues. V was clipped by 7 bases and J by 3 bases, with 19 bases between them. The germline gives CDR1 MDHEN, CDR2 SYDVKM. For the CDR3, the DNA is TGTGCCAGCAATACTAATTATCAGGGTAACAATCAGCCCCAGCATTTT. Translated, it gives CASNTNYQGNNQPQHF.

The chain links TRBV11-2 to TRBJ2-1, with 9 bases aligning to TRBD1. Germline V CDR1 and CDR2: SGHAT, FQNNGV. J gave up 6 bases and V 5 bases, and 8 bases lay outside the gene matches. CDR3 length equals 15 residues. CDR3 coding DNA: TGTGCCAGCAGCCGAATAGGACAGGGGAGCAATGAGCAGTTCTTC. It translates to CASSRIGQGSNEQFF.

The chain combines TRBV7-2 with TRBJ2-2; D unclear. V gave up 5 bases and J gave up 2 bases, with 9 bases separating them. This CDR3 is built from 14 residues. Germline V gene data show CDR1 as SGHTA and CDR2 as FQGNSA. In DNA, the CDR3 is TGTGCCAGCAGCATCCTGATTAACACCGGGGAGCTGTTTTTT. Amino acids: CASSILINTGELFF.

The genes are TRBV20-1 and TRBJ1-4; the D gene is possibly TRBD1 (5 bases). The germline V gene encodes CDR1 DFQATT and CDR2 SNEGSKA (reference sequence). The CDR3 has 13 residues. With 0 bases removed from V and 7 bases from J, the gap between germline ends came to 9 bases. This CDR3 reads CSAREGGSEKLFF. For the CDR3, the DNA is TGCAGTGCTAGAGAGGGGGGAAGTGAAAAACTGTTTTTT.

This clonotype has only a few counts. This rearrangement joins TRBV7-2 to TRBJ2-2; D call uncertain. Germline lookup yields CDR1 SGHTA and CDR2 FQGNSA. The CDR3 has 15 amino acids. The V gene lost 4 bases and the J gene lost 2 bases, with 11 bases spanning the gap. The CDR3 is CASSSPTRNTGELFF. The CDR3 DNA follows: TGTGCCAGCAGCTCCCCCACGAGAAACACCGGGGAGCTGTTTTTT. Full variable domain (rest looked up from reference TRBV7-2 and TRBJ2-2): GAGVSQSPSNKVTEKGKDVELRCDPISGHTALYWYRQSLGQGLEFLIYFQGNSAPDKSGLPSDRFSAERTGGSVSTLTIQRTQQEDSAVYLCASSSPTRNTGELFFGEGSRLTVL.

V and J are TRBV20-1 and TRBJ2-5, with unresolved D. Germline CDR1 reads DFQATT; CDR2 reads SNEGSKA (reference sequence). Between the trimmed V and J ends, which lost 6 bases and 4 bases, there was a span of 18 bases. There are 14 residues in the CDR3. The CDR3 protein is CSATPLVGRETQYF. The CDR3 DNA sequence: TGCAGTGCCACCCCCCTAGTGGGTCGAGAGACCCAGTACTTC.

V usage is TRBV20-1 and J usage is TRBJ2-2; the D gene is possibly TRBD1 (5 bases). Germline assignment: CDR1 DFQATT and CDR2 SNEGSKA (reference sequence). The V end lost 0 bases, the J end lost 5 bases, and 10 bases lay between the germline ends. The CDR3 length is 14 residues. CDR3 bases: TGCAGTGCTAGAGAGACAGTCCGGACCGGGGAGCTGTTTTTT. Translated, it gives CSARETVRTGELFF.

The genes are TRBV7-2 and TRBJ2-7; D is uncertain. CDR1 is SGHTA, CDR2 FQGNSA, per germline. The CDR3 has 13 residues. Trimming shortened V by 3 bases and J by 2 bases, and 8 bases separated the two germline ends. The CDR3 spells CASSFGKAYEQYF. For the CDR3, the DNA is TGTGCCAGCAGCTTCGGAAAGGCCTACGAGCAGTACTTC. The complete variable domain, with remaining parts taken from reference TRBV7-2 and TRBJ2-7, reads GAGVSQSPSNKVTEKGKDVELRCDPISGHTALYWYRQSLGQGLEFLIYFQGNSAPDKSGLPSDRFSAERTGGSVSTLTIQRTQQEDSAVYLCASSFGKAYEQYFGPGTRLTVT.

This clonotype was observed a handful of times. A junction end diverges from the germline sequence, so it may reflect a read error. The V gene is TRBV7-7, the J gene TRBJ2-3; 10 bases line up with TRBD1. From germline, CDR1 is SSHAT and CDR2 FNYEAQ (reference sequence). The CDR3 is made up of 15 amino acids. Here the CDR3 DNA reads TGTGCTAGCAGCGCCGGGACAGGGGTTCCAGATACGCAGTATTTT. Protein product: CASSAGTGVPDTQYF.

The chain uses TRBV19 and TRBJ1-4; unclear D gene. V shed 10 bases and J shed 8 bases, with 17 bases lying between them. The germline CDR1 and CDR2 sequences are LNHDA and SQIVND (reference sequence). The CDR3 consists of 13 residues. The DNA of the CDR3 is TGTGCCACCACTAATCAGGACGGCGAAAAACTGTTTTTT. It yields the protein CATTNQDGEKLFF.

This clonotype was observed a handful of times. The rearrangement uses TRBV12-3 or TRBV12-4 and TRBJ1-6; D is ambiguous. The CDR3 runs 15 residues. V was shortened by 3 bases and J by 7 bases, with 13 bases between the two germline ends. This chain's CDR3 is CASSFRAGENSPLHF. The DNA for the CDR3 is TGTGCCAGCAGTTTTCGGGCCGGGGAAAATTCACCCCTCCACTTT.

This rearrangement joins TRBV20-1 to TRBJ2-2; either TRBD1 or TRBD2 may fit D (5 bases each). The CDR3 totals 16 residues. Germline CDR1 DFQATT, CDR2 SNEGSKA (reference sequence). V was cut by 1 base and J by 3 bases, with 15 bases left in between. CDR3 DNA sequence: TGCAGTGCTAGAGCGGTGGGGGACCGCTACACCGGGGAGCTGTTTTTT. It encodes CSARAVGDRYTGELFF.

This clonotype was seen a handful of times. The genes are TRBV5-1 and TRBJ2-2; 8 bases are shared with TRBD2. This CDR3 comprises 17 residues. With 0 bases clipped from V and 4 bases from J, the junction kept 8 bases outside the gene matches. Germline values: CDR1 SGHRS, CDR2 YFSETQ. CDR3 in amino acids: CASSLGWRTSITGELFF. The CDR3 DNA sequence: TGCGCCAGCAGCTTGGGGTGGCGGACTAGCATCACCGGGGAGCTGTTTTTT.

The chain employs TRBV15 and TRBJ2-1; 8 positions match TRBD2. Germline V lookup: CDR1 LNHNV, CDR2 YYDKDF (reference sequence). Germline trimming cut 5 bases from V and 4 bases from J; bases unmatched to any gene: 4. The CDR3 extends over 14 amino acids. The CDR3 coding sequence is TGTGCCACCAGCCGGGGGGGGCTATACAATGAGCAGTTCTTC. Protein: CATSRGGLYNEQFF.

The chain links TRBV5-6 to TRBJ2-3; D might be TRBD2 (5 bases). Germline V gene sequence: CDR1 SGHDT, CDR2 YYEEEE. CDR3 size: 17 residues. Trimming pared 0 bases from V and 6 bases from J, leaving 20 bases between. CDR3 sequence reads: CASSLARVGGRGDTQYF. The CDR3 nucleotides read TGTGCCAGCAGCTTGGCACGGGTCGGCGGGCGAGGGGATACGCAGTATTTT.